Ten or more counts support the clone carrying this T cell receptor beta chain. The antigen is unknown. Time point of the sample: newly diagnosed GD, antithyroid drugs for less than 3 months. Generation of the TCR library employed RNA extracted from PBMCs. According to the study, TCR beta libraries were built with iRepertoire HTBI primers and CDR3-region Arm-PCR. TCRdb re-analysed the multiplex PCR reads in MiXCR, keeping a single row per CDR3 protein. Of about 220,000 distinct CDR3 sequences listed, roughly a fifth are singletons. Looked up from germline, CDR1 is SGDLS and CDR2 is YYNGEE. V lost 4 bases to trimming and J lost 1 base; unmatched junction nucleotides: 7. CDR3 length: 15 amino acids. The data were obtained in a study of regulatory T cells in long-lasting Graves disease. Study conclusions and caveats: Thyroid tissue was not studied; only peripheral blood was.

The data were also submitted as part of a second study, on T cells in Graves' hyperthyroidism and ophthalmopathy. From that paper: Model-based prediction identified ophthalmopathy a median 6.5 months prior to its onset.

The rearrangement links TRBV9 to TRBJ1-1, with 7 bases fitting TRBD1. The sequencing here drew on peripheral blood mononuclear cells (PBMCs), taken at new diagnosis, from a patient treated with antithyroid drugs. The sequence was obtained from a woman under 40 with Graves disease. In DNA form, the CDR3 reads TGTGCCAGCAGCCCACGGACAGGAAAGAACACTGAAGCTTTCTTT. Its translation is CASSPRTGKNTEAFF.